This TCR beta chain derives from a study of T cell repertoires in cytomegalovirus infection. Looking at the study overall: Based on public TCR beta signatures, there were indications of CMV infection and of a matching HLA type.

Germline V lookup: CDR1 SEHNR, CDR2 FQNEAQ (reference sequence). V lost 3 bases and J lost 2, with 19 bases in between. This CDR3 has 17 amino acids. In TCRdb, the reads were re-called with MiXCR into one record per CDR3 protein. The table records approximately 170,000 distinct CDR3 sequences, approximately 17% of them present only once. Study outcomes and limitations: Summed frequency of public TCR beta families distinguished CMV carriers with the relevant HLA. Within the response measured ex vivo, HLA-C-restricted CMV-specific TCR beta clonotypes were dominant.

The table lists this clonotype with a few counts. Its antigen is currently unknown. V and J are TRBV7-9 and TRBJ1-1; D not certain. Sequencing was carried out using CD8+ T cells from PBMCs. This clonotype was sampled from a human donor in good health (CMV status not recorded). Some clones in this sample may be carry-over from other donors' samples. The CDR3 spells CASSFPNGPLLNTEAFF. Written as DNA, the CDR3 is TGTGCCAGCAGCTTTCCTAATGGTCCCCTACTCAACACTGAAGCTTTCTTT.